Below, one T cell receptor beta chain is given with its context. Data came from immunoSEQ multiplex PCR; TCRdb stores just in-frame clones and leaves some out. The sample consists of tens of thousands of clones, approximately 88% of them appearing once. The data belong to a study of control samples from healthy donors and cancer patients. Germline CDR1 reads SGHTA; CDR2 reads FQGNSA. With 3 bases removed from V and 6 bases from J, the gap between germline ends came to 11 bases. The CDR3 has 13 amino acids. This chain joins TRBV7-2 and TRBJ1-2; D is possibly TRBD1 (6 bases). The sequence derives from a woman aged 45-65 years with colorectal cancer. Sequencing was done on a sample of PBMCs. For the CDR3, the DNA is TGTGCCAGCAGCTTTCGGGGGCTGGATGGCTACACCTTC. It translates to CASSFRGLDGYTF.